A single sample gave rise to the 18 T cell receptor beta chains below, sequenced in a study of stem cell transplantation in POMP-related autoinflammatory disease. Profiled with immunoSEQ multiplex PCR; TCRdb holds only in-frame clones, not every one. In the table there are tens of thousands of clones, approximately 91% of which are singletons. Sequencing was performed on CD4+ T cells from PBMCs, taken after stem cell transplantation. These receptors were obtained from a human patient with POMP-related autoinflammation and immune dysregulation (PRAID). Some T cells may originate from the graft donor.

The CDR3: CASSMRTGRNQPQHF. The CDR3 DNA reads TGTGCCAGCAGCATGAGGACAGGGCGGAATCAGCCCCAGCATTTT. The chain carries TRBV5-6 and TRBJ1-5, with 8 bases fitting TRBD1. Germline V CDR1 and CDR2: SGHDT, YYEEEE. Trimming cost V 4 bases and J 4 bases; bases outside gene matches: 7. The CDR3 runs 15 residues.

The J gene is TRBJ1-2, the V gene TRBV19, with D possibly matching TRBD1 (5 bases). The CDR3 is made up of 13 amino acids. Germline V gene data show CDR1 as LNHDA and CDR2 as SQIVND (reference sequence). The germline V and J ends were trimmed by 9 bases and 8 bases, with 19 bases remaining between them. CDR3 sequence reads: CASTITPGLGYTF. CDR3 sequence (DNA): TGTGCCAGCACCATAACCCCAGGGTTAGGCTACACCTTC. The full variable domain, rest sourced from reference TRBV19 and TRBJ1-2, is DGGITQSPKYLFRKEGQNVTLSCEQNLNHDAMYWYRQDPGQGLRLIYYSQIVNDFQKGDIAEGYSVSREKKESFPLTVTSAQKNPTAFYLCASTITPGLGYTFGSGTRLTVV.

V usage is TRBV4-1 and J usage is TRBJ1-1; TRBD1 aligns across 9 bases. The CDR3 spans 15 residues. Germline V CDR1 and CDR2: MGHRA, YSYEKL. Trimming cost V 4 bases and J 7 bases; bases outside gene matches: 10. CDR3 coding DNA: TGCGCCAGCAGCCCTCGGACAGGGGAATTCTTTGAAGCTTTCTTT. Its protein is CASSPRTGEFFEAFF.

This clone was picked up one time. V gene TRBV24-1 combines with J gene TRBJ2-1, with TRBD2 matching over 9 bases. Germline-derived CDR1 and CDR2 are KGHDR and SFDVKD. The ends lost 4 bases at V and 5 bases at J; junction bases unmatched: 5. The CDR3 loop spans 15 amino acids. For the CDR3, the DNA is TGTGCCACCAGTGACCCTAGCGGGGCCCACAATGAGCAGTTCTTC. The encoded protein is CATSDPSGAHNEQFF.

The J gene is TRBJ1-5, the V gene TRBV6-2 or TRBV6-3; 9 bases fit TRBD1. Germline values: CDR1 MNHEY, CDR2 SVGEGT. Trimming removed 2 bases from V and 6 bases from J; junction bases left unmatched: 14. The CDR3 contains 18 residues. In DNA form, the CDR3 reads TGTGCCAGCAGTTACCGCCTACAGGGGGCCAGGTTTACTCAGCCCCAGCATTTT. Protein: CASSYRLQGARFTQPQHF.

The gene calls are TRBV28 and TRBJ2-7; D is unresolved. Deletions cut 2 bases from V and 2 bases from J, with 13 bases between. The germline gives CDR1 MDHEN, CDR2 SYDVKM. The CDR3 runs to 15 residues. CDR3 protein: CASSLPTHVTYEQYF. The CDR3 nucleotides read TGTGCCAGCAGTTTACCCACACACGTCACCTACGAGCAGTACTTC.

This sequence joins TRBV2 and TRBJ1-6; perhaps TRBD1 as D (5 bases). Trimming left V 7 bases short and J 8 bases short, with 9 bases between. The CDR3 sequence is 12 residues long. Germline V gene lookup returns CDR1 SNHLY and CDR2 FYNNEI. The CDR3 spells CASTGLDSPLHF. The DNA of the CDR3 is TGTGCCAGCACGGGACTTGATTCACCCCTCCACTTT.

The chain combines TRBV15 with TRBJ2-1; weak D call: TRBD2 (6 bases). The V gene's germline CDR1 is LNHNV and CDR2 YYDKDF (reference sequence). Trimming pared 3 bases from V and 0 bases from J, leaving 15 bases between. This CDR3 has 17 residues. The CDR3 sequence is CATSSRPSASSYNEQFF. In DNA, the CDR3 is TGTGCCACCAGCAGCCGACCTAGCGCTAGCTCCTACAATGAGCAGTTCTTC.

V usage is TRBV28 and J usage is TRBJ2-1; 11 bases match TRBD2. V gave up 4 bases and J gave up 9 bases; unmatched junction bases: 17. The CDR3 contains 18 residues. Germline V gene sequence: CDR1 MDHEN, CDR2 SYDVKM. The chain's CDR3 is CASSSPLSLAGDKTEQFF. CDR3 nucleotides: TGTGCCAGCAGTTCCCCGCTATCACTAGCGGGAGACAAGACTGAGCAGTTCTTC.

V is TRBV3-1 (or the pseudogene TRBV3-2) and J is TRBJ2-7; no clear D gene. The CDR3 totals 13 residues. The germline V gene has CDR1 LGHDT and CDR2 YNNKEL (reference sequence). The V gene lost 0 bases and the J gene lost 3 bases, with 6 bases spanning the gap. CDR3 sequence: CASSQDPGYEQYV. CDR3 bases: TGTGCCAGCAGCCAAGATCCAGGCTACGAGCAGTACGTC.

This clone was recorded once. CDR3 region: CASSPPEESDTQYF. For the CDR3, the DNA is TGCGCCAGCAGCCCACCTGAGGAGTCCGATACGCAGTATTTT. The chain links TRBV5-1 to TRBJ2-3; D is undetermined. Trimming shortened V by 4 bases and J by 6 bases, and 15 bases separated the two germline ends. The CDR3 extends over 14 amino acids. Germline values: CDR1 SGHRS, CDR2 YFSETQ.

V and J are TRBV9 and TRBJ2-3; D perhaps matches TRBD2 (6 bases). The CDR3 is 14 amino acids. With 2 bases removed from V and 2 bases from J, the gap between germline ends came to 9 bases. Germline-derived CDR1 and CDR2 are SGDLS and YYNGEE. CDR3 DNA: TGTGCCAGCAGCGTTTCGGGGGTCACAGATACGCAGTATTTT. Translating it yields CASSVSGVTDTQYF.

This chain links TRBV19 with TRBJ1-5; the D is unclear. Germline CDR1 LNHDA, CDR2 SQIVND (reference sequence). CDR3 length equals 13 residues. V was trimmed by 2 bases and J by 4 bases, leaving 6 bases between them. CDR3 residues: CASSIRRNQPQHF. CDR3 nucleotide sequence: TGTGCCAGTAGTATAAGGCGGAATCAGCCCCAGCATTTT.

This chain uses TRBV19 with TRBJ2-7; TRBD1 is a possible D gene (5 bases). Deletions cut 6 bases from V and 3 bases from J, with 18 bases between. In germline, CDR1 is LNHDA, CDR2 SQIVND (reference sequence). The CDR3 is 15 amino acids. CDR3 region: CASRDTGLQVYEQYF. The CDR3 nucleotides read TGTGCCAGTAGGGACACTGGCCTCCAGGTCTACGAGCAGTACTTC.

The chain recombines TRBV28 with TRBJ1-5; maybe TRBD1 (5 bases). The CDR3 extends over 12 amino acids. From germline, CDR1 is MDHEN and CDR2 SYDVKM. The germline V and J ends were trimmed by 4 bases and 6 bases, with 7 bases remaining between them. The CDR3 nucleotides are TGTGCCAGCAGTTCCGGGGGTCAGCCCCAGCATTTT. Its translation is CASSSGGQPQHF.

The CDR3 is CASSELGGGTQETQYF. CDR3 DNA sequence: TGTGCCAGCAGTGAATTGGGTGGGGGGACCCAAGAGACCCAGTACTTC. This sequence joins TRBV2 and TRBJ2-5, with D perhaps TRBD2 (6 bases). This CDR3 spans 16 amino acids. CDR1 and CDR2 from the germline V gene are SNHLY and FYNNEI. V lost 2 bases, J lost 1 base, and 14 bases lay in between.

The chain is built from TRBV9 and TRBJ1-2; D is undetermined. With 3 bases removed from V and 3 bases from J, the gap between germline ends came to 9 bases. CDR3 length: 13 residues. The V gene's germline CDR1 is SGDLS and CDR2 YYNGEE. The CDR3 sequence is CASSAPLHYGYTF. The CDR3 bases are TGTGCCAGCAGCGCCCCCCTCCACTATGGCTACACCTTC.

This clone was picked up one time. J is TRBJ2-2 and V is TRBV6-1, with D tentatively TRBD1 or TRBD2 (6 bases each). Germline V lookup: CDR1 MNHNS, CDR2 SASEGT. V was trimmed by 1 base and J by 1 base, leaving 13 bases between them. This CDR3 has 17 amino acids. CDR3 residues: CASSEVGGFWNTGELFF. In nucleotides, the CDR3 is TGTGCCAGCAGTGAAGTGGGGGGCTTCTGGAACACCGGGGAGCTGTTTTTT.